A single T cell receptor (beta chain) is shown here with its context. Antigen specificity is unknown. Time point: week 47, end of study. Vaccination used 300 ug of mutant IDH1 20-mer peptide per dose, with topical imiquimod. In weeks 1, 3, 5, 7, 11, 15, 19 and 23, patients were immunized, eight times in all. The sample belongs to a study of a mutant IDH1 vaccine in newly diagnosed glioma. The overall study: Patients got their first vaccination 4-6 weeks after radiotherapy alone, or with temozolomide cycles. Whole-study results and caveats: Immune responses induced by the vaccine were seen in 93.3% of patients, spanning multiple MHC alleles.

Assay used: immunoSEQ multiplex PCR; TCRdb lists only in-frame clones, some missing. The table lists 9,500 to 13,000 clones, around 81% of them singletons. Trimming removed 6 bases from V and 0 bases from J, with 13 bases in between. This CDR3 is 15 amino acids long. Germline CDR1 is MNHNS and CDR2 is SASEGT. The V call is TRBV6-1, the J call TRBJ2-3, with D possibly being TRBD1 (6 bases). The sequencing here drew on PBMCs, taken from a glioma patient whose treatment included an IDH1 peptide vaccine. The TCR was taken from a man younger than 45 with glioma. CDR3: CASSWTAVSTDTQYF. CDR3 sequence (DNA): TGTGCCAGCAGCTGGACAGCCGTAAGCACAGATACGCAGTATTTT.